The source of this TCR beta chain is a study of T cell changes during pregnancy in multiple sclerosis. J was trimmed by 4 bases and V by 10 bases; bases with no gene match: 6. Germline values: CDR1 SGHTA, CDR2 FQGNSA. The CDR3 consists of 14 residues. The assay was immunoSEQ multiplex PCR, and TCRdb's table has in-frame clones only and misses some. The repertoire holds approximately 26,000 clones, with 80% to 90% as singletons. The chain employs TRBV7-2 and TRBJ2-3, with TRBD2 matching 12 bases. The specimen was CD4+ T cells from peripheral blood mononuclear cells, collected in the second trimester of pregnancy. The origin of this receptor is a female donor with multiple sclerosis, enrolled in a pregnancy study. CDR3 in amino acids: CATSGGARPDTQYF. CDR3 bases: TGTGCCACTAGCGGGGGGGCCCGTCCAGATACGCAGTATTTT.